The sequence of this TCR beta chain was determined in a study of beta chain features in type 1 diabetes. Study-wide context: Across the samples, about 100 million sorted cells were examined in total. Points from the study as a whole: A greater similarity of naive, central memory and Treg TCRB repertoires was seen among patients than among healthy donors. Researchers report that Type 1 diabetes patients had moderately but significantly shorter TCRB CDR3s across all four CD4+ subsets.

Every bit of the isolated RNA underwent reverse transcription, so sequencing read expressed TCRB transcripts. Mean read depth for naive, central memory and regulatory T cell samples was around 3.5 million reads. Assay used: immunoSEQ multiplex PCR; TCRdb lists only in-frame clones, some missing. The repertoire holds over 700,000 clones, about 17% seen once, with 0.02% to 0.025% in the top ten. With regard to this clone: Its target is not known.

Between the trimmed V and J ends, which lost 0 bases and 4 bases, there was a span of 13 bases. The CDR3 length is 15 residues. Germline CDR1 MNHNY, CDR2 SVGAGI (reference sequence). This TCR was sampled from a young woman in good health. This chain joins TRBV6-6 and TRBJ2-7; a possible D gene is TRBD2 (5 bases). What was sequenced was naive CD4+ T cells from blood. The CDR3 DNA is TGTGCCAGCAGTTACTCCATTTCGGGATCTTACGAGCAGTACTTC. Translating it yields CASSYSISGSYEQYF.